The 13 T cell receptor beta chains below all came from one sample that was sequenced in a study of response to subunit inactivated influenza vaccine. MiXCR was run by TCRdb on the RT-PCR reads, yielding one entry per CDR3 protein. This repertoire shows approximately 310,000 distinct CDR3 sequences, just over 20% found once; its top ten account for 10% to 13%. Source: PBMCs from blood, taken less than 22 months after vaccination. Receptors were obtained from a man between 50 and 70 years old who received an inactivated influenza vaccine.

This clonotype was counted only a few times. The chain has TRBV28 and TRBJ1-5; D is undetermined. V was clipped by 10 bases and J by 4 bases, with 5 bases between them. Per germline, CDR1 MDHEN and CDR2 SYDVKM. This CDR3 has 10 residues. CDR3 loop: CATSNQPQHF. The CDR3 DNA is TGTGCCACCTCGAATCAGCCCCAGCATTTT.

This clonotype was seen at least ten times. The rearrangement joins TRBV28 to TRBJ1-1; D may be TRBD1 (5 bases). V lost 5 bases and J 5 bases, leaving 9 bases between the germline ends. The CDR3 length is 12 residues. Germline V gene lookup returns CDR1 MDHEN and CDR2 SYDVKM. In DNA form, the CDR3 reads TGTGCCAGCAGTGGGGGGAGGACTGAAGCTTTCTTT. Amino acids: CASSGGRTEAFF.

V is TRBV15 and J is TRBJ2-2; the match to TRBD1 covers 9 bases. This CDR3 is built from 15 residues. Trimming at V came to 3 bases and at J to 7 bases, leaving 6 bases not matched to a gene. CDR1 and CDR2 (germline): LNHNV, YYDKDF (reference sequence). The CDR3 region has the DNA TGTGCCACCAGCAGCCCGGGACAGGGTGGCGGGGAGCTGTTTTTT. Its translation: CATSSPGQGGGELFF.

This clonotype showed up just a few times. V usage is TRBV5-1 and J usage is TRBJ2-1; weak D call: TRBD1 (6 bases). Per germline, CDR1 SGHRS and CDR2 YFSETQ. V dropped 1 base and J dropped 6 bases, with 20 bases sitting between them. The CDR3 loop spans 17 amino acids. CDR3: CASSLLFGTQGSNEQFF. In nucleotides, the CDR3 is TGCGCCAGCAGCTTGCTTTTCGGGACCCAGGGGTCCAATGAGCAGTTCTTC.

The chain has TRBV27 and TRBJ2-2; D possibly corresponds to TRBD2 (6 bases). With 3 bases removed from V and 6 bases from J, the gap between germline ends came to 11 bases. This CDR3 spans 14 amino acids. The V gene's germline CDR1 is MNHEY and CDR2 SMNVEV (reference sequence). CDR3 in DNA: TGTGCCAGCAGTTTGGGACTGGTCCCCGGGGAGCTGTTTTTT. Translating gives CASSLGLVPGELFF.

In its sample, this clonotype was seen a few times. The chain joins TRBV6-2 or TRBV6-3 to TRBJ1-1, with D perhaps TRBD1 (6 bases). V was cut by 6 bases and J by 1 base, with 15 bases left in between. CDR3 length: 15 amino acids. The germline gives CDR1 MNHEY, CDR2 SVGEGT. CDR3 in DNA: TGTGCCAGCAGGCCGCTCCTAGGGGGGAACACTGAAGCTTTCTTT. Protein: CASRPLLGGNTEAFF.

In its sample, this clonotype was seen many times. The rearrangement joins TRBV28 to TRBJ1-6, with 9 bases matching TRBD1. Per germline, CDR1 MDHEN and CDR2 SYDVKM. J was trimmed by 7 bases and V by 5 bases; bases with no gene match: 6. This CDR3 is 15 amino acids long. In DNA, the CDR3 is TGTGCCAGCAGTCCCTGGGACAGGGTAAATTCACCCCTCCACTTT. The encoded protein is CASSPWDRVNSPLHF.

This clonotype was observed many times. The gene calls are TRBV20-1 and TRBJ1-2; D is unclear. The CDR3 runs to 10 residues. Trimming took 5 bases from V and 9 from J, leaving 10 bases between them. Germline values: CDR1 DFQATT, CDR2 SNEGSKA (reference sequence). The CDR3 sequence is CSAPVGSYTF. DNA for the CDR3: TGCAGTGCTCCCGTAGGGAGCTACACCTTC.

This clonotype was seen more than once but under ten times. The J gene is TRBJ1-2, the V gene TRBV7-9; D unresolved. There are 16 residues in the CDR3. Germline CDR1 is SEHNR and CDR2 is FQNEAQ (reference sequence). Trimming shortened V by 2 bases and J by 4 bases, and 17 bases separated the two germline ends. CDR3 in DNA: TGTGCCAGCAGCTTACCGGCCGCCCTCTCGCCCTATGGCTACACCTTC. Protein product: CASSLPAALSPYGYTF.

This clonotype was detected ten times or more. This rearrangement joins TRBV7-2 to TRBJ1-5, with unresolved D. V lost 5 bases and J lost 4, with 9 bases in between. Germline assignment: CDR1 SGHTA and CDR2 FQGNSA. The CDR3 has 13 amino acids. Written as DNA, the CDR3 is TGTGCCAGCAGCCTTAAGGGTAATCAGCCCCAGCATTTT. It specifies CASSLKGNQPQHF.

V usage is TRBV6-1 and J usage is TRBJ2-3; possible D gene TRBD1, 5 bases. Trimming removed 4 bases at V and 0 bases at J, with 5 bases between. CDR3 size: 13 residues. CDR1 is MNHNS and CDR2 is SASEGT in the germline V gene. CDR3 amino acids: CASSGQSTDTQYF. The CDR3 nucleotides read TGTGCCAGCAGTGGACAGAGCACAGATACGCAGTATTTT.

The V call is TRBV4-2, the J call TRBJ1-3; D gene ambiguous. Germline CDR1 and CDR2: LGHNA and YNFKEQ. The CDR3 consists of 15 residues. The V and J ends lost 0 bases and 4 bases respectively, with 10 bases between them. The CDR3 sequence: CASSQDWGTGNTIYF. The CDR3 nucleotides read TGTGCCAGCAGCCAAGATTGGGGAACAGGAAACACCATATATTTT.

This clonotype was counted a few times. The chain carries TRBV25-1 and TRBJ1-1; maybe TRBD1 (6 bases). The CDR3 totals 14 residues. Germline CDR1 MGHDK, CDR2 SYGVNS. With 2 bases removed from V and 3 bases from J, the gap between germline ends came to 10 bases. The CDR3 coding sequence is TGTGCCAGCAGTGAACAGGGGTCACACACTGAAGCTTTCTTT. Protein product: CASSEQGSHTEAFF.